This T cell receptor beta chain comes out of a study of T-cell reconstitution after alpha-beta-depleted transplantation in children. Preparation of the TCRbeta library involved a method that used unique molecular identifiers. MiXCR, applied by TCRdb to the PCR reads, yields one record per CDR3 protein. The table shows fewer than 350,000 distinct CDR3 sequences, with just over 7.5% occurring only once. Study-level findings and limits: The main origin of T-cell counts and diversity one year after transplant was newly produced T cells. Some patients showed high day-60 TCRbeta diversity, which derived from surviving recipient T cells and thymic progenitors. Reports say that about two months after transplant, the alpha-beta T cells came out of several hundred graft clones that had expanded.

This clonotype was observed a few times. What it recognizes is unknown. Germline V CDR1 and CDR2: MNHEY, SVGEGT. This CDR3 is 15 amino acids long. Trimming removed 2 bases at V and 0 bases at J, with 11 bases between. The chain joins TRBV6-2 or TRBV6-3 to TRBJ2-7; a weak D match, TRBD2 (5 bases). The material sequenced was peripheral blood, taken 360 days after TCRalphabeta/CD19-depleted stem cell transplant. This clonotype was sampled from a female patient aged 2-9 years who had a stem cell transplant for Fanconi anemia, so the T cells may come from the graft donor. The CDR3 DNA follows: TGTGCCAGCAGTTACGCTAGCCAGGCCTCCTACGAGCAGTACGTC. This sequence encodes CASSYASQASYEQYV.